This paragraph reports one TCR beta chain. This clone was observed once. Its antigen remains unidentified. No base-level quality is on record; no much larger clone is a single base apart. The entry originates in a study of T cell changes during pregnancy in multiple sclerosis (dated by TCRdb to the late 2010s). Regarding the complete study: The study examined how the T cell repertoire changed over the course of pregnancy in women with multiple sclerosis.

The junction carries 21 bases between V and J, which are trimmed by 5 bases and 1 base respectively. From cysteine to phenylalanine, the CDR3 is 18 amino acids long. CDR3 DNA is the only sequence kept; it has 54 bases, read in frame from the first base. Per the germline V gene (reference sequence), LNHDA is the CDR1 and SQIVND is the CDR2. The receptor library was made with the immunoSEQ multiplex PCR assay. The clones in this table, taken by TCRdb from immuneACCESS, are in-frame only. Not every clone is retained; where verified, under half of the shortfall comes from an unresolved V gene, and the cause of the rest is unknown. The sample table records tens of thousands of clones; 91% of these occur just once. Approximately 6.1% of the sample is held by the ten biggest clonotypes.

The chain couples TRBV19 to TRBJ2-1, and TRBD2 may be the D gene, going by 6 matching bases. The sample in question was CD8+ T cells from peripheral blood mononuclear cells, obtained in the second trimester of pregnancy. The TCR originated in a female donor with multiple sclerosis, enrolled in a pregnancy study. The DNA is TGTGCCAGTAGTCCGGACTTACCGACGGGAGTTTCCTACAATGAGCAGTTCTTC. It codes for CASSPDLPTGVSYNEQFF. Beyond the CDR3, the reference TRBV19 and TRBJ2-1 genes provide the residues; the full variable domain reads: DGGITQSPKYLFRKEGQNVTLSCEQNLNHDAMYWYRQDPGQGLRLIYYSQIVNDFQKGDIAEGYSVSREKKESFPLTVTSAQKNPTAFYLCASSPDLPTGVSYNEQFFGPGTRLTVL.